The 10 T cell receptor beta chains given below trace back to one sample, sequenced in a study of a mutant IDH1 vaccine in newly diagnosed glioma. These receptors' targets are unknown. Using immunoSEQ multiplex PCR, the repertoire was profiled, and TCRdb retains in-frame clones only, with some absent. The table includes around 94,000 clones, roughly 86% detected once. The time point here: week 47, end of study. All doses held 300 ug of mutant IDH1 20-mer peptide, with topical imiquimod. The material was PBMCs, obtained from a glioma patient whose treatment included an IDH1 peptide vaccine. The source is a woman aged 45 to 65 with glioma.

This clone was seen once. The rearrangement links TRBV6-6 to TRBJ2-5; 7 positions agree with TRBD1. This CDR3 region has 16 residues. V lost 0 bases and J lost 1; bases outside the gene matches: 5. Per germline, CDR1 MNHNY and CDR2 SVGAGI (reference sequence). The CDR3 spells CASSYSSRGIQETQYF. CDR3 nucleotide sequence: TGTGCCAGCAGTTACTCGAGCAGGGGGATCCAAGAGACCCAGTACTTC.

V is TRBV28 and J is TRBJ2-1; 10 bases are a match to TRBD2. The CDR3 is 14 amino acids. CDR1 is MDHEN and CDR2 is SYDVKM in the germline V gene. Unmatched junction bases numbered 3, after V lost 8 bases and J lost 2 bases. The CDR3 region is CASVTSGAYNEQFF. DNA of the CDR3: TGTGCCAGCGTTACTAGCGGGGCCTACAATGAGCAGTTCTTC.

V usage is TRBV18 and J usage is TRBJ1-4; D might be TRBD1 (6 bases). Germline V gene lookup returns CDR1 KGHSH and CDR2 LQKENI. The V gene lost 3 bases and the J gene lost 5 bases, with 13 bases spanning the gap. This CDR3 is built from 15 residues. CDR3 DNA sequence: TGTGCCAGCTCACCGATACAGGGAACCAATGAAAAACTGTTTTTT. Translation: CASSPIQGTNEKLFF.

V usage is TRBV4-1 and J usage is TRBJ2-6; D is ambiguous. In germline, CDR1 is MGHRA, CDR2 YSYEKL. The CDR3 has 17 residues. Trimming stripped 2 bases from V and 3 bases from J, with 14 bases between. The CDR3 nucleotides read TGCGCCAGCAGCCAACCCCGGAGAGCGCTTGGGGCCAACGTCCTGACTTTC. This sequence encodes CASSQPRRALGANVLTF.

The chain links TRBV2 to TRBJ1-2; D remains unclear. The V end lost 7 bases, the J end lost 7 bases, and 13 bases lay between the germline ends. Germline V gene lookup returns CDR1 SNHLY and CDR2 FYNNEI. The CDR3 extends over 12 amino acids. The CDR3 sequence: CASNVREGGYTF. The CDR3 bases are TGTGCCAGCAATGTAAGGGAGGGTGGCTACACCTTC.

The V call is TRBV29-1, the J call TRBJ2-1; maybe TRBD2 (6 bases). The V gene's germline CDR1 is SQVTM and CDR2 ANQGSEA. The CDR3 runs 14 residues. V was trimmed by 1 base and J by 6 bases, leaving 13 bases between them. Here the CDR3 DNA reads TGCAGCGTTGAAGTGGGACTTCAATCCAATGAGCAGTTCTTC. It encodes CSVEVGLQSNEQFF.

Only one count was recorded for this clone. An end of the junction differs from the germline gene, which may be a read error. Additional DNA sequences in this sample encode the identical CDR3. This chain uses TRBV16 with TRBJ1-1, with D perhaps matching TRBD1 (6 bases). The CDR3 runs to 15 residues. Germline V gene lookup returns CDR1 KGHSY and CDR2 FQNENV. The CDR3 nucleotides read TGTGCCAGCAGCCGAGCTGAACAGGGTGTTGCTGAAGCCTTCTTT. It specifies CASSRAEQGVAEAFF.

The CDR3: CASTPRSEQYF. The CDR3 coding sequence is TGCGCCAGCACACCCCGTAGCGAGCAGTACTTC. The chain combines TRBV10-2 with TRBJ2-7; the D is unclear. V lost 7 bases and J 6 bases, leaving 10 bases between the germline ends. The germline gives CDR1 WSHSY, CDR2 SAAADI. CDR3 size: 11 residues.

The chain carries TRBV6-1 and TRBJ2-1; TRBD2 agrees at 7 bases. V shed 6 bases, J shed 6 bases, and the junction held 11 bases outside the gene matches. The CDR3 is 15 residues long. Germline-derived CDR1 and CDR2 are MNHNS and SASEGT. Here the CDR3 reads CASRARTSPANEQFF. The CDR3 bases are TGTGCCAGCAGGGCTAGGACTAGTCCAGCCAATGAGCAGTTCTTC.

The gene calls are TRBV29-1 and TRBJ2-5; D tentatively reads TRBD1 or TRBD2 (5 bases each). Looked up from germline, CDR1 is SQVTM and CDR2 is ANQGSEA. V was trimmed by 7 bases and J by 2 bases, leaving 8 bases between them. CDR3 size: 11 residues. CDR3 protein: CSAGGQETQYF. Here the CDR3 DNA reads TGCAGCGCTGGGGGACAAGAGACCCAGTACTTC.